This T cell receptor beta chain is from a study of spatial heterogeneity in lung cancer. Study-level background: Taken at a median of approximately 2 years after resection, follow-up PBMC samples underwent sequencing when available.

TCRdb passed the 5' RACE reads through MiXCR, listing each CDR3 protein once. This sample has fewer than 150,000 distinct CDR3 sequences, with 10% to 14% found just once. Time point noted: blood at routine non-recurrence follow-up after resection. V dropped 5 bases and J dropped 7 bases, with 15 bases sitting between them. From germline, CDR1 is SEHNR and CDR2 FQNEAQ (reference sequence). CDR3 length: 14 residues. The specimen was PBMCs, collected at follow-up. The chain links TRBV7-9 to TRBJ2-1, with a possible D match to TRBD1 (6 bases). The TCR was taken from a female donor with early-stage non-small cell lung cancer. CDR3 in DNA: TGTGCCAGCAGCGGCCGGGACACGTGGAATGAGCAGTTCTTC. Encoded protein: CASSGRDTWNEQFF.